This T cell receptor beta chain was observed in a study of T and B cells in COVID-19 patients. The CDR3 is made up of 13 amino acids. CDR1 DFQATT and CDR2 SNEGSKA come from the germline V gene (reference sequence). Trimming left V 3 bases short and J 4 bases short, with 13 bases between. Multiplex PCR with BIOMED2 TRB-A/B primer pools amplified TRB rearrangements. TCRdb used MiXCR to reprocess the multiplex PCR reads, holding one entry per CDR3 protein. The data show roughly 15,000 distinct CDR3 sequences, less than 35% seen once. Each TRB amplification used 250-500 ng of genomic DNA from blood. The chain carries TRBV20-1 and TRBJ2-7; tentatively, D is TRBD2 (6 bases). The sequence was collected from a human donor who had recovered from COVID-19. The sequenced sample was blood. The CDR3 loop is CSASHPGVYEQYF. CDR3 DNA sequence: TGCAGTGCTAGTCATCCGGGGGTATACGAGCAGTACTTC.